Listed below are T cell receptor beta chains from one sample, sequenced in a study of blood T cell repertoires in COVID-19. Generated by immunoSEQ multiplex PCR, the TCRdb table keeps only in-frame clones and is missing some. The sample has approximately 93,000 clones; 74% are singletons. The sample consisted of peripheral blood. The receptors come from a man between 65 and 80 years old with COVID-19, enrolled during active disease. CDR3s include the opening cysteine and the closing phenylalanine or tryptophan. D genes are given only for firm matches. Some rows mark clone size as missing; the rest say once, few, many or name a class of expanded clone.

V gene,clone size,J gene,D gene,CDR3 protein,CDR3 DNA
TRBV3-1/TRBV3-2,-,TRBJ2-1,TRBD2,CASSRVMTSGSRANEQFF,TGTGCCAGCAGCCGAGTCATGACTAGCGGGAGTCGGGCCAATGAGCAGTTCTTC
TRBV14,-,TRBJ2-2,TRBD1,CASGQGIRTGELFF,TGTGCCAGTGGACAGGGGATACGCACCGGGGAGCTGTTTTTT
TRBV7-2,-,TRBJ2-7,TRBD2,CASSARTSGPYEQYF,TGTGCCAGCAGCGCGCGGACTAGCGGCCCCTACGAGCAGTACTTC
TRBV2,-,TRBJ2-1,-,CANRDLYNEQFF,TGTGCCAACCGGGACTTATACAATGAGCAGTTCTTC
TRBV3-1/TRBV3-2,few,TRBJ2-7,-,CASSSRTPEVIYEQYF,TGTGCCAGCAGCTCTCGGACACCCGAGGTAATCTACGAGCAGTACTTC
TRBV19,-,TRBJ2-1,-,CASSTISGRSNEQFF,TGTGCCAGTAGTACAATTAGCGGAAGGTCCAATGAGCAGTTCTTC
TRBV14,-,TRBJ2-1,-,CASSQTRSFKQFF,TGTGCCAGCAGCCAGACCCGGAGCTTCAAGCAGTTCTTC
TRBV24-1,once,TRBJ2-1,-,CATSDLQLGDTEQFF,TGTGCCACCAGTGATTTGCAACTAGGAGATACTGAGCAGTTCTTC
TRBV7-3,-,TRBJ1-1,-,CASSPPPGQGKEAFF,TGTGCCAGCAGCCCTCCCCCAGGGCAGGGTAAAGAAGCTTTCTTT
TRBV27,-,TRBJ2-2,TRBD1,CASSLIGGAGTGELFF,TGTGCCAGCAGTCTAATAGGGGGCGCGGGCACCGGGGAGCTGTTTTTT
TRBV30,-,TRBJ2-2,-,CAWSVGGTNTGELFF,TGTGCCTGGAGTGTGGGCGGGACGAACACCGGGGAGCTGTTTTTT
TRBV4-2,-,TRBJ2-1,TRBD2,CASSPRELAGGNEQFF,TGTGCCAGCAGCCCAAGGGAACTAGCGGGAGGGAATGAGCAGTTCTTC
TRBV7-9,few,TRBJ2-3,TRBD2,CASSSLAGGGTDTQYF,TGTGCCAGCAGCTCACTAGCGGGAGGGGGCACAGATACGCAGTATTTT
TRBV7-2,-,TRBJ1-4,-,CASSLVSGGYQEKLFF,TGTGCCAGCAGCTTAGTTTCGGGGGGCTATCAGGAAAAACTGTTTTTT
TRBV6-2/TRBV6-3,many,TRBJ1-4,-,CASSKGGSGNEKLFF,TGTGCCAGCAGCAAAGGAGGGAGTGGTAATGAAAAACTGTTTTTT
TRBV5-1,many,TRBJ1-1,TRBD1,CASSTGQTNTEAFF,TGCGCCAGCAGCACGGGACAGACGAACACTGAAGCTTTCTTT
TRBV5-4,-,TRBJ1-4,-,CASSSGGTNEKLFF,TGTGCCAGCAGCTCGGGAGGAACTAATGAAAAACTGTTTTTT
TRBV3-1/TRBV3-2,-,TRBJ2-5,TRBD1,CASSPTGVVETQYF,TGTGCCAGCAGCCCGACAGGGGTGGTGGAGACCCAGTACTTC
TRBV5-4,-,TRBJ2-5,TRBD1,CASSLGQGRNQETQYF,TGTGCCAGCAGCTTGGGACAGGGACGGAACCAAGAGACCCAGTACTTC
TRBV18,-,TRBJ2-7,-,CASSPEGEQYF,TGTGCCAGCTCACCGGAGGGCGAGCAGTACTTC
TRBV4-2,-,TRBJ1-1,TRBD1,CASSSEKTRDRSTEAFF,TGTGCCAGCAGCTCCGAAAAGACCCGGGACAGGAGCACTGAAGCTTTCTTT
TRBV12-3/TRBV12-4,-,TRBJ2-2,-,CASSFETGELFF,TGTGCCAGCAGTTTTGAGACCGGGGAGCTGTTTTTT
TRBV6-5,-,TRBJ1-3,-,CASMFGLAGGNTIYF,TGTGCCAGCATGTTTGGGCTCGCGGGTGGAAACACCATATATTTT
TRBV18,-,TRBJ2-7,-,CASSPQTNSYEQYF,TGTGCCAGCTCACCACAAACAAATTCCTACGAGCAGTACTTC
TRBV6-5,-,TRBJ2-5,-,CASSYSGAPGETQYF,TGTGCCAGCAGTTACTCGGGGGCGCCGGGGGAGACCCAGTACTTC
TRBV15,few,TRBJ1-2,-,CATSRDWQGRDGYTF,TGTGCCACCAGCAGAGATTGGCAGGGGCGGGATGGCTACACCTTC
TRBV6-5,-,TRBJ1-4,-,CASRQVNNEKLFF,TGTGCCAGCAGACAGGTTAATAATGAAAAACTGTTTTTT
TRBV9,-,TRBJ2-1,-,CASSDTIPRDEQFF,TGTGCCAGCAGCGACACAATCCCTCGGGATGAGCAGTTCTTC
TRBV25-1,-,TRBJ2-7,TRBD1,CASSNQGALGEQYF,TGTGCCAGCAGTAACCAGGGGGCTCTTGGCGAGCAGTACTTC
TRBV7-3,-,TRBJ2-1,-,CASSPAGTLSYNEQFF,TGTGCCAGCAGTCCCGCCGGGACATTGTCCTACAATGAGCAGTTCTTC
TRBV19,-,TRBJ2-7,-,CASSIDSLGEQYF,TGTGCCAGTAGTATAGACTCACTCGGCGAGCAGTACTTC
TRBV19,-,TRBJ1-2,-,CASSIAGVYGYTF,TGTGCCAGTAGTATAGCCGGGGTCTATGGCTACACCTTC
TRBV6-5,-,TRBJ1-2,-,CASSPGAGYTF,TGTGCCAGCAGCCCCGGAGCTGGCTACACCTTC
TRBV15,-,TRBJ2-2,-,CATSRDWSITGELFF,TGTGCCACCAGCAGAGACTGGAGCATCACCGGGGAGCTGTTTTTT
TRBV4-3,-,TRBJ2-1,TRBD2,CASSQASGGRANNEQFF,TGCGCCAGCAGCCAAGCTTCTGGCGGGAGGGCCAACAATGAGCAGTTCTTC
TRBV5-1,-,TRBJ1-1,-,CASSLQGQMNTEAFF,TGCGCCAGCAGCCTGCAGGGACAAATGAACACTGAAGCTTTCTTT
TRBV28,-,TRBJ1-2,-,CASSSSDSLYTF,TGTGCCAGCAGTTCCTCGGACAGTTTGTACACCTTC
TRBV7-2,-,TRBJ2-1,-,CASSLDSGNYNEQFF,TGTGCCAGCAGCTTAGACTCGGGTAACTACAATGAGCAGTTCTTC